The clone carrying this T cell receptor beta chain was recorded a few times. The sample belongs to a study of patients and donors after allogeneic stem cell transplantation. Deletions cut 6 bases from V and 4 bases from J, with 14 bases between. CDR1 and CDR2 (germline): DFQATT, SNEGSKA (reference sequence). The CDR3 is made up of 13 amino acids. Each CDR3 protein gets one entry after TCRdb re-called the RT-PCR reads with MiXCR. The table shows about 400,000 distinct CDR3 sequences, with around 16% occurring only once. V and J are TRBV20-1 and TRBJ2-3; D may correspond to TRBD1 or TRBD2 (7 bases each). Sequencing was carried out using blood, either unsorted or a sorted T cell fraction (not recorded which). This clonotype originated in a human donor who was either an allogeneic HSCT recipient or a stem cell or donor lymphocyte infusion donor (not recorded which). It is not recorded whose cells these are; they may come from a transplant donor. The DNA for the CDR3 is TGCAGTGCCGACAGGGAGGGCCCAGATACGCAGTATTTT. It codes for CSADREGPDTQYF.